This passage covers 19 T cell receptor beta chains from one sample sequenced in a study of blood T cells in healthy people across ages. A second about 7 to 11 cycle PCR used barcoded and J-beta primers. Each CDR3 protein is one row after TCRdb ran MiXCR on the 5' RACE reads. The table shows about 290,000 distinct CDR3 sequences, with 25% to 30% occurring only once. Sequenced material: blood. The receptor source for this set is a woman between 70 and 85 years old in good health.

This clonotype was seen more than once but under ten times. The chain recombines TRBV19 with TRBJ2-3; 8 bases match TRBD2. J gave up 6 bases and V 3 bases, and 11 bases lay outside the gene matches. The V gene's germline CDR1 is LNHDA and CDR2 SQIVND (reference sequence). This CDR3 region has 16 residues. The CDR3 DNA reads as TGTGCCAGTAGTATCGGGGGGGGACTGCTACTTGATACGCAGTATTTT. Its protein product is CASSIGGGLLLDTQYF.

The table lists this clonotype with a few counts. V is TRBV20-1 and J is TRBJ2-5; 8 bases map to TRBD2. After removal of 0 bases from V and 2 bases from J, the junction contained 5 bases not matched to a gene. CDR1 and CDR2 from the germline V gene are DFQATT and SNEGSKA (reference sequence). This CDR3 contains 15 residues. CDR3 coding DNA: TGCAGTGCTAGAGACCCTAGCGGGTATCAAGAGACCCAGTACTTC. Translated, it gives CSARDPSGYQETQYF.

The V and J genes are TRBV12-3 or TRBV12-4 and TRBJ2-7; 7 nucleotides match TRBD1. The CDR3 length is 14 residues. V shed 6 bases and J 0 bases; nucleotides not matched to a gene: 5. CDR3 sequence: CASRPTGSSYEQYF. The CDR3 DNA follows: TGTGCCAGCAGACCGACAGGGAGCTCCTACGAGCAGTACTTC.

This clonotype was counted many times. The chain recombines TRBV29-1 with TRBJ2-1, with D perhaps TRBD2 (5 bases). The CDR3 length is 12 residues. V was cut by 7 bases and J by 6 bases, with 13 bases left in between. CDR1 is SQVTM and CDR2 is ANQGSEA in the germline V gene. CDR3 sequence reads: CSARVGSNEQFF. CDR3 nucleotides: TGCAGCGCGAGGGTAGGGAGCAATGAGCAGTTCTTC.

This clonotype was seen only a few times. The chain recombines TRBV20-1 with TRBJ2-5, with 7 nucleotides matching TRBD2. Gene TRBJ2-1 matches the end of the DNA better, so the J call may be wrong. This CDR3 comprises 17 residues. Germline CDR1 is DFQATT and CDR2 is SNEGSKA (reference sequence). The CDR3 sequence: CSASGVKRGKSYNEQFF. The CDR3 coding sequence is TGCAGTGCTAGCGGGGTGAAGCGGGGAAAGAGCTACAATGAGCAGTTCTTC.

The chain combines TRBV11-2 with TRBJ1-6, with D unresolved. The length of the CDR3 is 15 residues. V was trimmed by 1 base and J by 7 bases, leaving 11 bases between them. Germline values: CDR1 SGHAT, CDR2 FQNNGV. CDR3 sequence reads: CASSLAGGPNSPLHF. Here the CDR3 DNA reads TGTGCCAGCAGCTTAGCCGGAGGTCCCAATTCACCCCTCCACTTT.

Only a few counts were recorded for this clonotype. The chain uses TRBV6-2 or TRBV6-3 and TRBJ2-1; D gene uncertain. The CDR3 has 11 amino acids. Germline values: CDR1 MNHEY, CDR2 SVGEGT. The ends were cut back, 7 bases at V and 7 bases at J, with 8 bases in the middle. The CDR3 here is CASTIKNEQFF. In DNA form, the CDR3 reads TGTGCCAGCACCATCAAGAATGAGCAGTTCTTC.

CDR3 residues: CSVSTGKITEAFF. CDR3 nucleotide sequence: TGCAGCGTATCGACAGGGAAAATTACTGAAGCTTTCTTT. V usage is TRBV29-1 and J usage is TRBJ1-1; 7 bases fit TRBD1. Losses at the gene ends were 6 bases for V and 5 bases for J; bases not matched to a gene: 9. The CDR3 spans 13 residues. Germline V lookup: CDR1 SQVTM, CDR2 ANQGSEA.

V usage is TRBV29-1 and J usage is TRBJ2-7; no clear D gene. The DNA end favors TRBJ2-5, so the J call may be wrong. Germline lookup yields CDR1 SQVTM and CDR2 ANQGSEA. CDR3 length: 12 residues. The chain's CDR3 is CSVAFREGTQYF. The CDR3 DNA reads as TGCAGCGTTGCTTTCCGCGAAGGGACCCAGTACTTC.

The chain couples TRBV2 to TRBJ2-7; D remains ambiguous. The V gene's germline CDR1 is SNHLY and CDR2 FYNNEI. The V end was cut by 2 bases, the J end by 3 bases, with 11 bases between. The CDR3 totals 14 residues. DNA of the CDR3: TGTGCCAGCAGTGAAAATTTACAGTACTACGAGCAGTACTTC. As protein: CASSENLQYYEQYF. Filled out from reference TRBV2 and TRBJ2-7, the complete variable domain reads EPEVTQTPSHQVTQMGQEVILRCVPISNHLYFYWYRQILGQKVEFLVSFYNNEISEKSEIFDDQFSVERPDGSNFTLKIRSTKLEDSAMYFCASSENLQYYEQYFGPGTRLTVT.

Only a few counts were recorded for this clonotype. The CDR3 sequence is CSASGTSGPQHF. As DNA, the CDR3 is TGCAGTGCTTCAGGGACTAGTGGGCCCCAGCATTTT. The chain couples TRBV20-1 to TRBJ1-5; D is possibly TRBD1 (5 bases). Deletions cut 5 bases from V and 9 bases from J, with 14 bases between. Looked up from germline, CDR1 is DFQATT and CDR2 is SNEGSKA (reference sequence). This CDR3 is built from 12 residues.

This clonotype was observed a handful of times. CDR3 coding DNA: TGCAGCGCGGCGGGGACAGCTGGAAACACCATATATTTT. Translating it yields CSAAGTAGNTIYF. The V call is TRBV29-1, the J call TRBJ1-3; TRBD1 aligns across 7 bases. The V and J ends lost 7 bases and 2 bases, in that order; junction bases with no gene match: 5. CDR3 size: 13 residues. Germline-derived CDR1 and CDR2 are SQVTM and ANQGSEA.

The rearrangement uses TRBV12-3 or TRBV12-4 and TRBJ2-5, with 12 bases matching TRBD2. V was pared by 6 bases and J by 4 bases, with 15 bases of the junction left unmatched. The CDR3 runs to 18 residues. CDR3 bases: TGTGCCAGCAGCCGGGCAACTAGCGGGAGGACGGAGCGAGAGACCCAGTACTTC. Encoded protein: CASSRATSGRTERETQYF.

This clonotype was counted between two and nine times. The CDR3 reads CSARQGNQPQHF. Here the CDR3 DNA reads TGCAGCGCCCGACAGGGCAATCAGCCCCAGCATTTT. The rearrangement uses TRBV20-1 and TRBJ1-5; possible D gene TRBD1, 6 bases. The CDR3 has 12 amino acids. Germline CDR1 is DFQATT and CDR2 is SNEGSKA (reference sequence).

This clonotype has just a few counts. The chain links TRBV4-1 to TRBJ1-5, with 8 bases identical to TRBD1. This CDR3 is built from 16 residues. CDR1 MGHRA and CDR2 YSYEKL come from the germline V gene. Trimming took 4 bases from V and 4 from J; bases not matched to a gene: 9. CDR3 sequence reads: CASSPGGRQGNQPQHF. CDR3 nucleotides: TGCGCCAGCAGCCCCGGCGGGCGACAGGGGAATCAGCCCCAGCATTTT.

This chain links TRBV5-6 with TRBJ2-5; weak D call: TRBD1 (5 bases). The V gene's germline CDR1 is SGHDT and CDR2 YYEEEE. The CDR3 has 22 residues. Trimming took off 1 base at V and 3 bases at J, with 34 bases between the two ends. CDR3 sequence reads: CASSLFGQGWLLNESLKETQYF. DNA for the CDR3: TGTGCCAGCAGCTTGTTCGGGCAGGGCTGGCTATTGAATGAGTCCCTCAAAGAGACCCAGTACTTC.

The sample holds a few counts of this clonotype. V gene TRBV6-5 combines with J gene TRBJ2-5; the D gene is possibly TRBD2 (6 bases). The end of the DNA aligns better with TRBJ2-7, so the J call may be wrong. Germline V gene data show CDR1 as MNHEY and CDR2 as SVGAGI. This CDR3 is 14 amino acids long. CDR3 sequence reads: CASSTSLAPYEQYF. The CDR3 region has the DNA TGTGCCAGCAGTACATCTCTAGCGCCCTACGAGCAGTACTTC.

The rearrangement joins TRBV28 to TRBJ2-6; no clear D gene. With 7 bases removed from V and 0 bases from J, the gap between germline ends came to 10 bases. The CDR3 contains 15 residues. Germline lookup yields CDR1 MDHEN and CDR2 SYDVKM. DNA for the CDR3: TGTGCCAGCACCCCAACGGGCTCTGGGGCCAACGTCCTGACTTTC. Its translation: CASTPTGSGANVLTF.

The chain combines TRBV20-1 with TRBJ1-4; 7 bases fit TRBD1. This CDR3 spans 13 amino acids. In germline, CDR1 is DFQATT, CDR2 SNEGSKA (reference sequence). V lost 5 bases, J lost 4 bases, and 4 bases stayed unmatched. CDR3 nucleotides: TGCAGTGCTCAGACAGGGCATAATGAAAAACTGTTTTTT. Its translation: CSAQTGHNEKLFF.